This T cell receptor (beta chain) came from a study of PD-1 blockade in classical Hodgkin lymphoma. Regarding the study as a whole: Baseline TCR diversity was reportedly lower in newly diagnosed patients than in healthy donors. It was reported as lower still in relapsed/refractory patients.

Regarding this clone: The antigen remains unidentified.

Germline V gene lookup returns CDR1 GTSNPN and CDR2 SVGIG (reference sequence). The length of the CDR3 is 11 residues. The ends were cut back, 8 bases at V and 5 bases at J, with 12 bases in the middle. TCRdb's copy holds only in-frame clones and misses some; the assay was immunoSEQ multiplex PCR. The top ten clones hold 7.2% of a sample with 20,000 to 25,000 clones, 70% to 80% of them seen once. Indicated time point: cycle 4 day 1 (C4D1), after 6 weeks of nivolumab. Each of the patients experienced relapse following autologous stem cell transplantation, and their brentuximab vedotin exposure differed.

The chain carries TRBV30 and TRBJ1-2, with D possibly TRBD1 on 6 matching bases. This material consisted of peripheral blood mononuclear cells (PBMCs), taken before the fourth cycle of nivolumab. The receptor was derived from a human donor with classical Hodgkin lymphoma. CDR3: CARGQGYGYTF. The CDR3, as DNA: TGTGCCCGGGGGCAGGGGTATGGCTACACCTTC.